The text below deals with one TCR beta chain. Its antigen is unknown. This specimen comes from a study of T cell responses to AZD1222 COVID-19 vaccine. Study-level findings and limits: Just a handful of AZD1222 recipients tested seropositive at baseline. Rises in breadth and depth of Spike-specific TCRs came after two AZD1222 doses.

Trimming took 6 bases from V and 2 from J, leaving 12 bases between them. Per the germline V gene, CDR1 is MGHDK and CDR2 is SYGVNS. The CDR3 consists of 14 residues. Here immunoSEQ multiplex PCR was the method, and the copy in TCRdb shows in-frame clones only, minus some. This table has over 110,000 clones, approximately 90% appearing once. The J gene is TRBJ2-3, the V gene TRBV25-1; maybe TRBD1 (5 bases). The clonotype originates from an adult in good health. The sample was peripheral blood, taken on day 0 of AZD1222 vaccination. As DNA, the CDR3 is TGTGCCAGCAGGGGGCTTAGATACACAGATACGCAGTATTTT. Its protein product is CASRGLRYTDTQYF.